These 21 T cell receptor beta chains originate from one sample sequenced in a study of T-cell reconstitution after alpha-beta-depleted transplantation in children. It was with unique molecular identifiers that the TCRbeta library was prepared. TCRdb processed the PCR reads anew with MiXCR; each CDR3 protein has one entry. The data show about 610,000 distinct CDR3 sequences, with over 9.5% seen just once and roughly 3.9% held by the top ten. The source was PBMCs from the stem cell graft donor, collected from the stem cell graft. The receptors stem from a human donor who donated a stem cell graft to a child with acute myeloid leukemia.

Many counts were recorded for this clonotype. This chain uses TRBV5-1 with TRBJ2-1, with 8 bases aligning to TRBD1. Germline V gives CDR1 SGHRS, CDR2 YFSETQ. V trimming: 7 bases; J trimming: 4 bases; junction bases outside the gene matches: 13. The CDR3 extends over 16 amino acids. CDR3 nucleotide sequence: TGCGCCAGCGGACAGGGCGGAGGGAGAGGTTACAATGAGCAGTTCTTC. Its translation is CASGQGGGRGYNEQFF.

This chain joins TRBV20-1 and TRBJ2-2; TRBD1 is a possible D gene (5 bases). V lost 7 bases and J lost 1, with 13 bases in between. Germline V lookup: CDR1 DFQATT, CDR2 SNEGSKA (reference sequence). The CDR3 is made up of 14 amino acids. The CDR3 nucleotides read TGCAGTGTCGTAGGGGCTCTGAACACCGGGGAGCTGTTTTTT. It codes for CSVVGALNTGELFF.

This clonotype was observed a handful of times. This chain connects TRBV6-5 to TRBJ1-2; the D is unclear. V gave up 0 bases and J gave up 1 base, with 9 bases separating them. Germline lookup yields CDR1 MNHEY and CDR2 SVGAGI. The CDR3 extends over 15 amino acids. The CDR3 nucleotides read TGTGCCAGCAGTTACTCGGGCGGGATTAACTATGGCTACACCTTC. It specifies CASSYSGGINYGYTF.

The genes are TRBV6-2 or TRBV6-3 and TRBJ2-1, with 7 positions matching TRBD2. CDR1 is MNHEY and CDR2 is SVGEGT in the germline V gene. The CDR3 runs 13 residues. V dropped 8 bases and J dropped 7; count of bases not matched to a gene: 8. CDR3 residues: CASGAGVRNEQFF. CDR3 in DNA: TGTGCCAGCGGGGCGGGAGTGCGAAATGAGCAGTTCTTC.

The chain employs TRBV25-1 and TRBJ2-3; D may be TRBD1 or TRBD2 (5 bases each). This CDR3 contains 16 residues. Germline values: CDR1 MGHDK, CDR2 SYGVNS. Trimming left V 1 base short and J 1 base short, with 12 bases between. CDR3: CASSESGQGGTDTQYF. The DNA of the CDR3 is TGTGCCAGCAGTGAATCAGGGCAGGGAGGCACAGATACGCAGTATTTT.

This clonotype was recorded many times. The chain couples TRBV7-6 to TRBJ2-7; TRBD1 is a possible D gene (6 bases). In germline, CDR1 is SGHVS, CDR2 FNYEAQ. Trimming stripped 1 base from V and 2 bases from J, with 9 bases between. This CDR3 is built from 14 residues. The CDR3 sequence is CASSLGTDTYEQYF. The CDR3 bases are TGTGCCAGCAGCTTAGGGACAGATACCTACGAGCAGTACTTC.

The table lists this clonotype with a few counts. V usage is TRBV6-1 and J usage is TRBJ2-7; 7 bases agree with TRBD1. The CDR3 covers 14 residues. V lost 6 bases to trimming and J lost 2 bases; unmatched junction nucleotides: 7. Germline V gene data show CDR1 as MNHNS and CDR2 as SASEGT. This CDR3 reads CASSETGFPYEQYF. DNA of the CDR3: TGTGCCAGCAGCGAGACAGGGTTTCCCTACGAGCAGTACTTC.

CDR3 in DNA: TGTGCCAGCAGCTTAGTCCAAGGACTAGCGGGAGGTGAGCAGTTCTTC. Translation gives CASSLVQGLAGGEQFF. The V gene is TRBV7-8, the J gene TRBJ2-1; 14 bases fit TRBD2. Germline assignment: CDR1 SGHVS and CDR2 FQNEAQ. This CDR3 is built from 16 residues. With V trimmed by 1 base and J by 9 bases, 5 bases remained unmatched. The full variable domain, in which reference TRBV7-8 and TRBJ2-1 provide the parts outside the CDR3, is GAGVSQSPRYKVAKRGQDVALRCDPISGHVSLFWYQQALGQGPEFLTYFQNEAQLDKSGLPSDRFFAERPEGSVSTLKIQRTQQEDSAVYLCASSLVQGLAGGEQFFGPGTRLTVL.

This clonotype appeared a few times. This chain joins TRBV24-1 and TRBJ2-2; 8 bases agree with TRBD2. CDR3 length equals 14 residues. CDR1 and CDR2 (germline): KGHDR, SFDVKD. V lost 8 bases, J lost 3 bases, and 4 bases stayed unmatched. CDR3 nucleotides: TGTGCCACCAAGGCGACTAGCGACACCGGGGAGCTGTTTTTT. This gives the protein CATKATSDTGELFF.

This clonotype showed up just a few times. The chain uses TRBV9 and TRBJ2-3; 12 nucleotides agree with TRBD2. CDR3 length: 16 amino acids. In germline, CDR1 is SGDLS, CDR2 YYNGEE. V was clipped by 3 bases and J by 2 bases; unmatched bases: 4. CDR3 nucleotides: TGTGCCAGCAGCGCCCGGACTAGCGGGGACACAGATACGCAGTATTTT. Protein product: CASSARTSGDTDTQYF. Full variable domain (outside the CDR3, taken from reference TRBV9 and TRBJ2-3): DSGVTQTPKHLITATGQRVTLRCSPRSGDLSVYWYQQSLDQGLQFLIQYYNGEERAKGNILERFSAQQFPDLHSELNLSSLELGDSALYFCASSARTSGDTDTQYFGPGTRLTVL.

This clonotype has just a few counts. The CDR3 DNA is TGCGCCAGCAGTCAGACTTCTGGGGCCAACGTCCTGACTTTC. Its protein product is CASSQTSGANVLTF. V and J are TRBV4-3 and TRBJ2-6, with no clear D. CDR1 and CDR2 (germline): LGHNA, YSLEER. V shed 6 bases and J shed 1 base, with 7 bases lying between them. The CDR3 spans 14 residues.

Only a few counts were recorded for this clonotype. The V call is TRBV12-3 or TRBV12-4, the J call TRBJ2-6; perhaps TRBD1 as D (5 bases). The CDR3 covers 15 residues. The ends were cut back, 3 bases at V and 2 bases at J, with 8 bases in the middle. The CDR3 DNA reads as TGTGCCAGCAGTTTTGCGACAGCTGGGGCCAACGTCCTGACTTTC. Translating gives CASSFATAGANVLTF.

This chain joins TRBV7-9 and TRBJ1-1; D is undetermined. Trimming removed 6 bases at V and 0 bases at J, with 11 bases between. CDR1 SEHNR and CDR2 FQNEAQ come from the germline V gene (reference sequence). The CDR3 sequence is 14 residues long. This CDR3 reads CASSSALLNTEAFF. Here the CDR3 DNA reads TGTGCCAGCAGTTCGGCCTTGTTGAACACTGAAGCTTTCTTT.

This clonotype has more than one count but fewer than ten. The rearrangement links TRBV7-2 to TRBJ1-3; D call uncertain. V lost 3 bases and J lost 5, with 8 bases in between. Germline V lookup: CDR1 SGHTA, CDR2 FQGNSA. The CDR3 sequence is 13 residues long. The CDR3 nucleotides are TGTGCCAGCAGCTTGGTTGGGAGAAACACCATATATTTT. Protein product: CASSLVGRNTIYF.

This clonotype was observed a handful of times. The chain joins TRBV7-2 to TRBJ2-5; D unresolved. Germline V CDR1 and CDR2: SGHTA, FQGNSA. The CDR3 length is 14 residues. Trimming removed 5 bases at V and 7 bases at J, with 17 bases between. CDR3 bases: TGTGCCAGCAGCGTAACAACTGGCCCAGGGACCCAGTACTTC. Translated: CASSVTTGPGTQYF.

The rearrangement links TRBV12-3 or TRBV12-4 to TRBJ2-7; D is ambiguous. CDR3 size: 16 residues. Trimming stripped 5 bases from V and 7 bases from J, with 24 bases between. CDR3 in amino acids: CASSINPGRQRWEQYF. CDR3 bases: TGTGCCAGCAGTATTAATCCAGGACGACAAAGGTGGGAGCAGTACTTC.

V usage is TRBV20-1 and J usage is TRBJ1-5; D gene ambiguous. This CDR3 spans 13 amino acids. V was clipped by 3 bases and J by 0 bases, with 6 bases between them. Germline lookup yields CDR1 DFQATT and CDR2 SNEGSKA (reference sequence). The CDR3 region is CSASQDSNQPQHF. CDR3 nucleotide sequence: TGCAGTGCTAGCCAGGATAGCAATCAGCCCCAGCATTTT.

This clonotype was picked up a small number of times. The chain recombines TRBV5-1 with TRBJ2-7, with 7 bases lining up with TRBD1. The CDR3 extends over 14 amino acids. From germline, CDR1 is SGHRS and CDR2 YFSETQ. The junction had 5 bases not matched to a gene; V was cut back by 4 bases and J by 1 base. CDR3 loop: CASSGTGQSYEQYF. DNA of the CDR3: TGCGCCAGCAGCGGGACGGGACAGTCCTACGAGCAGTACTTC.

This clonotype was observed a few times. The chain links TRBV5-1 to TRBJ2-5; D gene unclear. This CDR3 has 13 amino acids. Trimming cost V 5 bases and J 2 bases, with 10 bases left between them. The germline gives CDR1 SGHRS, CDR2 YFSETQ. CDR3 loop: CASSFKFQETQYF. CDR3 coding DNA: TGCGCCAGCAGTTTCAAGTTTCAAGAGACCCAGTACTTC. The variable domain in full, with the rest retrieved from reference TRBV5-1 and TRBJ2-5, is KAGVTQTPRYLIKTRGQQVTLSCSPISGHRSVSWYQQTPGQGLQFLFEYFSETQRNKGNFPGRFSGRQFSNSRSEMNVSTLELGDSALYLCASSFKFQETQYFGPGTRLLVL.

This clonotype was found a few times. V usage is TRBV6-5 and J usage is TRBJ2-1, with D possibly TRBD1 on 5 matching bases. There are 11 residues in the CDR3. The germline V gene has CDR1 MNHEY and CDR2 SVGAGI. Trimming pared 6 bases from V and 12 bases from J, leaving 12 bases between. The CDR3 DNA is TGTGCCAGCAGGACTGGAGACAGGCAGTTCTTC. Its translation is CASRTGDRQFF.

V gene TRBV20-1 combines with J gene TRBJ2-3, with 9 bases identical to TRBD2. The CDR3 is made up of 16 amino acids. Germline V gives CDR1 DFQATT, CDR2 SNEGSKA (reference sequence). With V trimmed by 5 bases and J by 2 bases, 11 bases remained unmatched. The CDR3 spells CSAWRASSGITDTQYF. In nucleotides, the CDR3 is TGCAGTGCTTGGAGGGCGTCTAGCGGGATCACAGATACGCAGTATTTT.